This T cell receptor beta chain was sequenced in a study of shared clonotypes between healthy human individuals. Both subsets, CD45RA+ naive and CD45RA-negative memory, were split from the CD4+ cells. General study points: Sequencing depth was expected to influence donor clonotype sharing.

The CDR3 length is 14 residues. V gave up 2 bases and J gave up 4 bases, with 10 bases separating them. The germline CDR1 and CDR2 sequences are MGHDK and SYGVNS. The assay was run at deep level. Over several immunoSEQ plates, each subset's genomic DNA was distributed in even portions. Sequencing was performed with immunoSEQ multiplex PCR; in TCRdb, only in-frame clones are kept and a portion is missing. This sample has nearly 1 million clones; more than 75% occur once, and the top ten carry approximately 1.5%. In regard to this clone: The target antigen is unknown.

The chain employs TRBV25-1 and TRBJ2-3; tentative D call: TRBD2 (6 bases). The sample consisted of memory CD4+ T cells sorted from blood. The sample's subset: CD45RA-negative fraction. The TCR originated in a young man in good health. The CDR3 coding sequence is TGTGCCAGCAGTGAAGCGGGGAAATCAGATACGCAGTATTTT. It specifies CASSEAGKSDTQYF. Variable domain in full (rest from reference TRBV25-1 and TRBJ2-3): EADIYQTPRYLVIGTGKKITLECSQTMGHDKMYWYQQDPGMELHLIHYSYGVNSTEKGDLSSESTVSRIRTEHFPLTLESARPSHTSQYLCASSEAGKSDTQYFGPGTRLTVL.